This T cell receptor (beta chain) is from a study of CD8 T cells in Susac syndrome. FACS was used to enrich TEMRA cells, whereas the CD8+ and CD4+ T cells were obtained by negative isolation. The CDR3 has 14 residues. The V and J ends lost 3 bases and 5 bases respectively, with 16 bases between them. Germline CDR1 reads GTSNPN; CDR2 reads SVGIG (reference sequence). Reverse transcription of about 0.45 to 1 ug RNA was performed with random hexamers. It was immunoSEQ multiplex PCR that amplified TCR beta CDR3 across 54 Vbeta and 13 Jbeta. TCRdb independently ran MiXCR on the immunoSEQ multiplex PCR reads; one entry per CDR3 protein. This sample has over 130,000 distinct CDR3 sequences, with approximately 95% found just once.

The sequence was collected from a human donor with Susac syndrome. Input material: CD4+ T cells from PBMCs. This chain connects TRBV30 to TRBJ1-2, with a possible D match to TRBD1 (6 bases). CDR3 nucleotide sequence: TGTGCCTGGAGGACGACAGGTTTTGATTATGGCTACACCTTC. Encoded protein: CAWRTTGFDYGYTF.